The rows below give T cell receptor beta chains drawn from one sample of a study of cytomegalovirus exposure and HLA in healthy donors. Libraries were prepared by immunoSEQ multiplex PCR; TCRdb keeps only in-frame clonotypes and omits some of them. The sample records roughly 150,000 clones, around 73% being singletons. The specimen was PBMCs. These receptors were obtained from a male donor in good health and CMV-seronegative. CDR3s include the opening cysteine and the closing phenylalanine or tryptophan. A D gene is named only where the DNA matches it firmly. Not every row has a clone size; where given, it reads once, few, many or a size class.

D gene: NA
V gene: TRBV2
clone size: once
J gene: TRBJ2-7
CDR3 protein: CASSAEDWTEQYF
CDR3 DNA: TGTGCCAGCAGTGCGGAGGACTGGACCGAGCAGTACTTC

D gene: TRBD2
V gene: TRBV29-1
clone size: NA
J gene: TRBJ2-1
CDR3 protein: CSVVPHSGSSYNEQFF
CDR3 DNA: TGCAGCGTTGTGCCCCATAGCGGGAGCTCCTACAATGAGCAGTTCTTC

D gene: TRBD1
V gene: TRBV28
clone size: NA
J gene: TRBJ1-2
CDR3 protein: CASSRDRGYGYTF
CDR3 DNA: TGTGCCAGCAGTAGAGACAGGGGCTATGGCTACACCTTC

D gene: NA
V gene: TRBV29-1
clone size: NA
J gene: TRBJ2-1
CDR3 protein: CSVDAGVGEQFF
CDR3 DNA: TGCAGCGTTGACGCGGGTGTGGGCGAGCAGTTCTTC

D gene: NA
V gene: TRBV29-1
clone size: NA
J gene: TRBJ2-1
CDR3 protein: CSVGQAAYNEQFF
CDR3 DNA: TGCAGCGTTGGGCAGGCCGCGTACAATGAGCAGTTCTTC

D gene: TRBD2
V gene: TRBV7-9
clone size: NA
J gene: TRBJ2-7
CDR3 protein: CASSPGTSGSFYEQYF
CDR3 DNA: TGTGCCAGCAGCCCAGGGACTAGCGGAAGCTTCTACGAGCAGTACTTC

D gene: NA
V gene: TRBV4-3
clone size: NA
J gene: TRBJ1-3
CDR3 protein: CASSRADSSGNTIYF
CDR3 DNA: TGCGCCAGCAGCCGAGCCGACAGCTCTGGAAACACCATATATTTT

D gene: TRBD1
V gene: TRBV5-1
clone size: NA
J gene: TRBJ2-5
CDR3 protein: CASSIQGEETQYF
CDR3 DNA: TGCGCCAGCAGCATCCAGGGGGAAGAGACCCAGTACTTC

D gene: NA
V gene: TRBV27
clone size: NA
J gene: TRBJ1-1
CDR3 protein: CASSLLGGGVAEAFF
CDR3 DNA: TGTGCCAGCAGTTTATTAGGGGGTGGGGTGGCTGAAGCTTTCTTT

D gene: TRBD2
V gene: TRBV30
clone size: NA
J gene: TRBJ2-7
CDR3 protein: CAWSTQASGSHEQYF
CDR3 DNA: TGTGCCTGGAGTACCCAGGCTAGCGGGAGCCACGAGCAGTACTTC

D gene: TRBD2
V gene: TRBV11-2
clone size: NA
J gene: TRBJ2-1
CDR3 protein: CASSLGTSGGSYNEQFF
CDR3 DNA: TGTGCCAGCAGCTTAGGGACTAGCGGGGGCTCCTACAATGAGCAGTTCTTC

D gene: NA
V gene: TRBV4-3
clone size: few
J gene: TRBJ2-5
CDR3 protein: CASSQQGGKETQYF
CDR3 DNA: TGCGCCAGCAGCCAACAAGGCGGGAAAGAGACCCAGTACTTC

D gene: NA
V gene: TRBV18
clone size: NA
J gene: TRBJ2-7
CDR3 protein: CASSPTKETYEQYF
CDR3 DNA: TGTGCCAGCTCACCAACTAAAGAAACCTACGAGCAGTACTTC

D gene: TRBD2
V gene: TRBV9
clone size: NA
J gene: TRBJ2-7
CDR3 protein: CASSPTGTSSYEQYF
CDR3 DNA: TGTGCCAGCAGCCCCACCGGGACTAGCTCCTACGAGCAGTACTTC

D gene: TRBD2
V gene: TRBV4-2
clone size: once
J gene: TRBJ2-1
CDR3 protein: CASSRADSGGSYNEQFF
CDR3 DNA: TGTGCCAGCAGCCGAGCTGATAGCGGGGGGTCCTACAATGAGCAGTTCTTC

D gene: TRBD1
V gene: TRBV10-3
clone size: NA
J gene: TRBJ1-3
CDR3 protein: CAIRGQSSGNTIYF
CDR3 DNA: TGTGCCATCAGGGGACAGAGCTCTGGAAACACCATATATTTT

D gene: TRBD2
V gene: TRBV27
clone size: NA
J gene: TRBJ2-3
CDR3 protein: CASRIAGGTDTQYF
CDR3 DNA: TGTGCCAGCAGGATAGCGGGGGGCACAGATACGCAGTATTTT

D gene: TRBD1
V gene: TRBV27
clone size: NA
J gene: TRBJ2-7
CDR3 protein: CASSLSGTGGFGQYF
CDR3 DNA: TGTGCCAGCAGTTTATCCGGGACAGGGGGCTTCGGGCAGTACTTC

D gene: NA
V gene: TRBV28
clone size: NA
J gene: TRBJ2-1
CDR3 protein: CASGARAYNEQFF
CDR3 DNA: TGTGCCAGCGGCGCGAGGGCCTACAATGAGCAGTTCTTC

D gene: TRBD1
V gene: TRBV9
clone size: NA
J gene: TRBJ2-5
CDR3 protein: CASSVEPGGLRETQYF
CDR3 DNA: TGTGCCAGCAGCGTAGAACCAGGGGGCCTTCGGGAGACCCAGTACTTC

D gene: TRBD1
V gene: TRBV7-8
clone size: NA
J gene: TRBJ1-5
CDR3 protein: CASSRTGFGVQPQHF
CDR3 DNA: TGTGCCAGCAGCCGGACAGGGTTCGGTGTTCAGCCCCAGCATTTT

D gene: TRBD1
V gene: TRBV5-6
clone size: few
J gene: TRBJ1-2
CDR3 protein: CASSLEVGQGADYGYTF
CDR3 DNA: TGTGCCAGCAGCTTGGAGGTTGGACAGGGGGCTGACTATGGCTACACCTTC

D gene: TRBD2
V gene: TRBV28
clone size: NA
J gene: TRBJ2-1
CDR3 protein: CASSFATSGNNEQFF
CDR3 DNA: TGTGCCAGCAGTTTCGCGACTAGCGGGAACAATGAGCAGTTCTTC

D gene: NA
V gene: TRBV7-3
clone size: NA
J gene: TRBJ2-5
CDR3 protein: CASSLNQGVGETQYF
CDR3 DNA: TGTGCCAGCAGCTTAAACCAGGGCGTGGGAGAGACCCAGTACTTC

D gene: TRBD1
V gene: TRBV27
clone size: few
J gene: TRBJ2-1
CDR3 protein: CASGSRNRGYNEQFF
CDR3 DNA: TGTGCCAGCGGCTCCCGGAACAGGGGGTACAATGAGCAGTTCTTC